Below are 16 T cell receptor beta chains sequenced from a single sample in a study of T cell clonality in common variable immunodeficiency. Produced via immunoSEQ multiplex PCR; TCRdb's table is partial and in-frame only. Recorded here are tens of thousands of clones, none singletons. Sequencing was performed on peripheral blood mononuclear cells. Receptor source: a person between 18 and 70 years old in good health.

This clone occurred a few times. The sequence runs out 3 residues before the end of the CDR3; the remainder is reconstructed from the germline J gene. The chain couples TRBV7-6 to TRBJ2-7; perhaps TRBD2 as D (5 bases). CDR1 SGHVS and CDR2 FNYEAQ come from the germline V gene. The CDR3 loop spans 14 amino acids. Trimming cost V 5 bases and J 2 bases, with 13 bases left between them. The DNA read from the CDR3 is TGTGCCAGCAGCCGAAGCGGTGGGGCCTACGAG. Its protein product is CASSRSGGAYE. The full-length CDR3 reads as CASSRSGGAYEQYF. Complete variable domain (other parts from reference TRBV7-6 and TRBJ2-7): GAGVSQSPRYKVTKRGQDVALRCDPISGHVSLYWYRQALGQGPEFLTYFNYEAQQDKSGLPNDRFSAERPEGSISTLTIQRTEQRDSAMYRCASSRSGGAYEQYFGPGTRLTVT.

This clone was seen at least ten times. Read data end 3 residues before the CDR3 end; the end is taken from the germline J gene. The chain joins TRBV7-6 to TRBJ2-7, with unresolved D. V was trimmed by 5 bases and J by 4 bases, leaving 9 bases between them. The germline V gene has CDR1 SGHVS and CDR2 FNYEAQ. This CDR3 region has 12 residues. Here the CDR3 reads CASSENSYEQYF. The DNA read from the CDR3 is TGTGCCAGCAGCGAGAACTCGTACGAG.

The table lists this clone with many counts. Read coverage stops 3 residues before the CDR3 terminus; the germline J gene supplies the remainder. This rearrangement joins TRBV19 to TRBJ2-2, with TRBD1 matching 8 bases. CDR1 is LNHDA and CDR2 is SQIVND in the germline V gene (reference sequence). The trim removed 6 bases at V and 1 base at J, leaving 10 bases unmatched. The CDR3 totals 17 residues. The chain's CDR3 is CASRRTGKAVNTGELFF. The CDR3 DNA, read in part, is TGTGCCAGTAGGCGGACAGGGAAAGCCGTGAACACCGGGGAG.

This clone was observed many times. The CDR3 extends 3 residues past the end of the read, so its final part is completed from the germline J gene. The chain uses TRBV2 and TRBJ2-1; 10 bases fit TRBD2. Unmatched junction bases numbered 7, after V lost 8 bases and J lost 0 bases. Germline CDR1 is SNHLY and CDR2 is FYNNEI. There are 16 residues in the CDR3. CDR3 loop: CASGRASGSSYNEQFF. Incomplete CDR3 DNA: TGTGCCAGCGGGAGGGCTAGCGGGAGCTCCTACAATGAG.

There are a few counts of this clone. The read terminates 3 residues before the CDR3 end, so the remaining end is supplied by the germline J gene. V and J are TRBV18 and TRBJ1-1, with 9 bases identical to TRBD1. The CDR3 length is 17 residues. CDR1 is KGHSH, CDR2 LQKENI, per germline. The DNA read from the CDR3 is TGTGCCAGCTCACCAAGGGGGACAGGGCGGGGGGAGCTATCA. This codes for CASSPRGTGRGELS. The entire CDR3 protein is CASSPRGTGRGELSAFF.

This clone was seen many times. The read ends 3 residues early relative to the CDR3; the germline J gene fills the gap. The chain recombines TRBV9 with TRBJ2-5, with D possibly TRBD2 on 6 matching bases. V lost 3 bases and J 1 base, leaving 16 bases between the germline ends. The length of the CDR3 is 16 residues. Germline values: CDR1 SGDLS, CDR2 YYNGEE. CDR3 protein: CASSATPLAPQETQYF. Incomplete CDR3 DNA: TGTGCCAGCAGCGCCACCCCCCTAGCGCCCCAAGAGACC.

The table lists this clone with many counts. The read ends 3 residues before the CDR3 terminus; that terminus is restored from the germline J gene. The rearrangement joins TRBV5-4 to TRBJ2-4; TRBD2 matches at 8 bases. The trim removed 3 bases at V and 3 bases at J, leaving 5 bases unmatched. This CDR3 has 15 residues. The germline CDR1 and CDR2 sequences are SGHNT and YYREEE (reference sequence). CDR3 in amino acids: CASSSGGAGKNIQYF. The CDR3 DNA, read in part, is TGTGCCAGCAGCTCCGGGGGGGCGGGCAAAAACATT.

The sample holds many counts of this clone. The CDR3 goes on 3 residues after the read ends, and that part is filled in from the germline J gene. The V call is TRBV20-1, the J call TRBJ1-2, with D maybe TRBD1 (6 bases). Germline V gives CDR1 DFQATT, CDR2 SNEGSKA (reference sequence). Trimming removed 3 bases from V and 5 bases from J, with 13 bases in between. The CDR3 consists of 13 residues. The part of the CDR3 DNA that was read is TGCAGTGCTAGTGCAGGGGAAGTATATGGC. As protein: CSASAGEVYG. The entire CDR3 sequence reads CSASAGEVYGYTF.

This clone came up many times. The CDR3 DNA, read in part, is TGCGCCAGCAGCTTGGAGGGTGGCGGGAGCCTCCGTGAG. Amino acids: CASSLEGGGSLRE. The whole CDR3 reads CASSLEGGGSLREQFF. The chain is built from TRBV5-1 and TRBJ2-1, with 7 nucleotides matching TRBD2. The read gets to within 3 residues of the CDR3 end, and the germline J gene fills in the rest. V was pared by 0 bases and J by 9 bases, with 12 bases of the junction left unmatched. This CDR3 is 16 amino acids long. Germline V lookup: CDR1 SGHRS, CDR2 YFSETQ.

This clone was counted at least ten times. The read finishes 3 residues shy of the CDR3 end, and the germline J gene is used to complete it. The identical CDR3 is also encoded by other nucleotide sequences in the sample. The chain joins TRBV30 to TRBJ2-7; maybe TRBD2 (6 bases). Germline CDR1 is GTSNPN and CDR2 is SVGIG (reference sequence). This CDR3 has 10 residues. The CDR3 bases that were read are TGTGGGGCGGGAAGATACGAG. Residues: CGAGRYE. In full, the CDR3 reads CGAGRYEQYF. The full variable domain, in which reference TRBV30 and TRBJ2-7 provide the parts outside the CDR3, is SQTIHQWPATLVQPVGSPLSLECTVEGTSNPNLYWYRQAAGRGLQLLFYSVGIGQISSEVPQNLSASRPQDRQFILSSKKLLLSDSGFYLCGAGRYEQYFGPGTRLTVT.

This clone was recorded many times. The read terminates 3 residues ahead of where the CDR3 ends, so the germline J gene completes it. The chain is built from TRBV20-1 and TRBJ2-7; 8 bases line up with TRBD1. Per germline, CDR1 DFQATT and CDR2 SNEGSKA (reference sequence). The CDR3 spans 18 residues. J lost 0 bases, V lost 1 base, and 14 bases had no gene match. The CDR3 loop reads CSARGAGQDLISSYEQYF. The part of the CDR3 DNA that was read is TGCAGTGCTAGAGGGGCGGGACAGGACTTAATAAGCTCCTACGAG.

This clone was recorded at least ten times. The sequence runs out 3 residues before the end of the CDR3; the remainder is reconstructed from the germline J gene. This chain uses TRBV6-1 with TRBJ2-3; maybe TRBD1 (5 bases). Germline CDR1 reads MNHNS; CDR2 reads SASEGT. The CDR3 has 12 residues. CDR3 residues: CASSEQGYTQYF. The sequenced part of the CDR3 DNA is TGTGCCAGCAGTGAACAGGGTTACACG.

Notes on this clone: The CDR3 end falls 3 residues outside the read, so it is completed with the germline J gene. The genes are TRBV7-9 and TRBJ2-7; 7 bases are a match to TRBD1. Germline V CDR1 and CDR2: SEHNR, FQNEAQ (reference sequence). V dropped 5 bases and J dropped 2; count of bases not matched to a gene: 6. The CDR3 has 14 residues. CDR3 DNA (partial): TGTGCCAGCAGCCCCTGGACAGGCACCTACGAG. This sequence encodes CASSPWTGTYE. The CDR3 as a whole reads CASSPWTGTYEQYF.

In this sample, this clone turned up many times. The DNA ends 3 residues before the CDR3 does, and the rest of the CDR3 is filled in from the germline J gene. The chain combines TRBV29-1 with TRBJ1-1, with 8 bases fitting TRBD1. The CDR3 runs 13 residues. The V and J ends lost 8 bases and 3 bases, in that order; junction bases with no gene match: 8. Germline V gene lookup returns CDR1 SQVTM and CDR2 ANQGSEA. CDR3 bases read: TGCAGCTCGCGGAAACAGGGGGACACTGAA. The encoded protein is CSSRKQGDTE. The CDR3 reads in full as CSSRKQGDTEAFF. Supplemented by reference TRBV29-1 and TRBJ1-1, the full variable domain reads SAVISQKPSRDICQRGTSLTIQCQVDSQVTMMFWYRQQPGQSLTLIATANQGSEATYESGFVIDKFPISRPNLTFSTLTVSNMSPEDSSIYLCSSRKQGDTEAFFGQGTRLTVV.

This clone was seen repeatedly, ten times or more. The DNA ends 3 residues before the CDR3 does, and the rest of the CDR3 is filled in from the germline J gene. The chain has TRBV12-5 and TRBJ2-3; TRBD1 might be the D (6 bases). The V gene lost 1 base and the J gene lost 3 bases, with 11 bases spanning the gap. The CDR3 length is 15 residues. Germline values: CDR1 LGHNT, CDR2 FRNRAP. The chain's CDR3 is CASGLGNTGTDTQYF. CDR3 bases read: TGTGCTAGTGGTTTGGGCAATACAGGGACAGATACG.

This clone was detected ten times or more. The CDR3 end lies 3 residues beyond the end of the read and is filled in from the germline J gene. The chain combines TRBV12-3 or TRBV12-4 with TRBJ1-1; the D gene is possibly TRBD1 (5 bases). The CDR3 totals 15 residues. V lost 6 bases and J lost 0, with 14 bases in between. The CDR3 sequence is CASSPIQDMNTEAFF. Partial CDR3 DNA: TGTGCCAGCAGCCCTATACAGGACATGAACACTGAA.